This TCR beta chain stems from a study of cytomegalovirus exposure and HLA in healthy donors. For the study at large: Genotyping showed roughly 77% of roughly 390 donors falling in the Caucasian-associated ancestry cluster.

As for this clone: Its antigen is unidentified.

Study results and caveats: As confirmed in vitro, a few CMV-associated chains were specific for CMV antigens. With further analysis later on, most CMV-associated TCR beta chains appeared HLA-restricted. Researchers had no immune exposure information except CMV serostatus available.

The germline gives CDR1 MNHEY, CDR2 SMNVEV (reference sequence). The CDR3 has 16 amino acids. V dropped 5 bases and J dropped 1; count of bases not matched to a gene: 7. The primer mix had 60 Vbeta and 13 Jbeta primers. The assay was immunoSEQ multiplex PCR, and TCRdb's table has in-frame clones only and misses some. The data contain over 100,000 clones, roughly 85% of them singletons. This receptor was obtained from a man between 25 and 39 years old in good health and CMV-seropositive. V is TRBV27 and J is TRBJ2-5; 10 bases are shared with TRBD2. The source material was PBMCs. The CDR3 here is CASSHSGGNVQETQYF. DNA of the CDR3: TGTGCCAGCAGTCATAGCGGGGGGAACGTCCAAGAGACCCAGTACTTC.